The 16 T cell receptor beta chains below come from one sample, sequenced in a study of vaccination and CD4 T cells after COVID-19 (dated by TCRdb to between 2020 and 2023). Interpreted using the paper, the treatment or condition label stands for: approximately nine-day PBMC culture with coronavirus spike peptide pools or control peptides (ViraFEST assay). The antigens of these receptors remain unknown. Libraries were constructed by PCR. Sequencing took place on an Illumina iSeq 100. DNA from cultured CD4+ T cells was subjected to TCR sequencing with the Oncomine TCR Beta short-read assay at the Johns Hopkins FTIC core. TCRdb reprocessing: public reads trimmed at Q25 with fastp, clones called with MiXCR, in-frame beta chains kept. CDR3 protein duplicates are merged, each entry listing the most common genes and DNA. Counted in this sample were 11,000 or so distinct CDR3 sequences; over 45% of them appeared once. Approximately 28% of the sample lies in the top ten.

The specimen sequenced was CD4+ T cells from blood, cultured in vitro. The receptor source for this set is a human donor who had recovered from COVID-19.

The V and J genes are TRBV11-3 and TRBJ2-5; perhaps TRBD1 as D (7 bases). V lost 7 bases and J 5 bases, leaving 17 bases between the germline ends. Looked up from germline, CDR1 is SGHNT and CDR2 is YENEEA. CDR3 size: 14 residues. The CDR3 bases are TGTGCCAGCACGAAAGGAGGGGGCCGGGAGACCCAGTACTTC. It yields the protein CASTKGGGRETQYF.

The V and J genes are TRBV18 and TRBJ2-1, with a weak D call TRBD1 (6 bases). Trimming left V 1 base short and J 8 bases short, with 12 bases between. The CDR3 is 14 amino acids. Looked up from germline, CDR1 is KGHSH and CDR2 is LQKENI. Written as DNA, the CDR3 is TGTGCCAGCTCACCACGGGTGGGACATGATGAGCAGTTCTTC. Translation: CASSPRVGHDEQFF.

In its sample, this clonotype was seen a few times. The rearrangement joins TRBV24-1 to TRBJ2-3; D tentatively reads TRBD1 or TRBD2 (6 bases each). This CDR3 has 14 residues. The V end was cut by 5 bases, the J end by 6 bases, with 14 bases between. Germline V lookup: CDR1 KGHDR, CDR2 SFDVKD. CDR3 DNA: TGTGCCACCAGTGTCGGAGGGGGTGGGGATACGCAGTATTTT. Its translation is CATSVGGGGDTQYF.

The chain uses TRBV10-1 and TRBJ2-3; 9 bases map to TRBD1. The germline V gene has CDR1 WNHNN and CDR2 SYGVQD (reference sequence). V was pared by 6 bases and J by 6 bases, with 4 bases of the junction left unmatched. This CDR3 is built from 13 residues. CDR3 in DNA: TGCGCCAGCAGAGGACAGGGGACGGATACGCAGTATTTT. Translated, it gives CASRGQGTDTQYF.

In its sample, this clonotype ranks as medium-sized (0.01 to 0.1%). V is TRBV12-3 or TRBV12-4 and J is TRBJ1-4; D gene uncertain. CDR3 length: 16 amino acids. Trimming took 4 bases from V and 2 from J, leaving 14 bases between them. The CDR3 region has the DNA TGTGCCAGCAGTTGGGAAGGCACGCGGACTAATGAAAAACTGTTTTTT. Protein sequence: CASSWEGTRTNEKLFF.

There are a few counts of this clonotype. The chain uses TRBV2 and TRBJ1-6; the D is unclear. Trimming shortened V by 0 bases and J by 13 bases, and 10 bases separated the two germline ends. Germline V gene lookup returns CDR1 SNHLY and CDR2 FYNNEI. The CDR3 is 13 residues long. The DNA for the CDR3 is TGTGCCAGCAGTGAAGCGAACGTCAGGCCCCTCCACTTT. It yields the protein CASSEANVRPLHF.

The rearrangement joins TRBV6-5 to TRBJ2-3; D is ambiguous. Germline values: CDR1 MNHEY, CDR2 SVGAGI. This CDR3 comprises 16 residues. V dropped 0 bases and J dropped 0 bases, with 10 bases sitting between them. CDR3 protein: CASSYSRGGSTDTQYF. In nucleotides, the CDR3 is TGTGCCAGCAGTTACTCGAGAGGCGGTAGCACAGATACGCAGTATTTT.

In DNA form, the CDR3 reads TGTGCCAGCAGTTTACAGACAGGGTACCAAGAGACCCAGTACTTC. Protein sequence: CASSLQTGYQETQYF. The chain uses TRBV27 and TRBJ2-5, with TRBD1 matching over 7 bases. The CDR3 consists of 15 residues. V dropped 2 bases and J dropped 0; count of bases not matched to a gene: 3. Germline loops: CDR1 MNHEY, CDR2 SMNVEV (reference sequence).

The chain carries TRBV4-2 and TRBJ1-2, with 7 nucleotides matching TRBD1. With 0 bases clipped from V and 7 bases from J, the junction kept 8 bases outside the gene matches. CDR3 size: 15 residues. Germline-derived CDR1 and CDR2 are LGHNA and YNFKEQ. DNA of the CDR3: TGTGCCAGCAGCCAAGATGCGCAGGGGGTTCTTGGCTACACCTTC. Amino acid sequence: CASSQDAQGVLGYTF.

The V gene is TRBV2, the J gene TRBJ2-1; D ambiguous. Germline V gene lookup returns CDR1 SNHLY and CDR2 FYNNEI. The ends were cut back, 1 base at V and 8 bases at J, with 12 bases in the middle. The CDR3 contains 14 residues. CDR3 protein: CASSEDTLGHEQFF. The DNA of the CDR3 is TGTGCCAGCAGTGAAGACACCCTGGGTCATGAGCAGTTCTTC.

This chain uses TRBV6-1 with TRBJ1-2; D is ambiguous. The CDR3 consists of 16 residues. Germline-derived CDR1 and CDR2 are MNHNS and SASEGT. Trimming took off 4 bases at V and 4 bases at J, with 19 bases between the two ends. CDR3 DNA: TGTGCCAGCAGTGGGCGGAGTGCACCTAGAGGCTATGGCTACACCTTC. Translation: CASSGRSAPRGYGYTF.

The rearrangement uses TRBV30 and TRBJ1-1; D remains unclear. Trimming removed 2 bases at V and 1 base at J, with 11 bases between. The CDR3 length is 14 residues. Germline values: CDR1 GTSNPN, CDR2 SVGIG (reference sequence). CDR3 amino acids: CAWSIGRGNTEAFF. CDR3 DNA: TGTGCCTGGAGTATCGGACGGGGGAACACTGAAGCTTTCTTT.

This chain joins TRBV7-9 and TRBJ2-3; D gene ambiguous. The CDR3 consists of 14 residues. Looked up from germline, CDR1 is SEHNR and CDR2 is FQNEAQ (reference sequence). The V and J ends lost 5 bases and 6 bases respectively, with 15 bases between them. This CDR3 is CASSLTTPRDTQYF. CDR3 nucleotides: TGTGCCAGCAGCCTCACCACCCCGCGGGATACGCAGTATTTT. Full variable domain (rest looked up from reference TRBV7-9 and TRBJ2-3): DTGVSQNPRHKITKRGQNVTFRCDPISEHNRLYWYRQTLGQGPEFLTYFQNEAQLEKSRLLSDRFSAERPKGSFSTLEIQRTEQGDSAMYLCASSLTTPRDTQYFGPGTRLTVL.

This rearrangement joins TRBV7-2 to TRBJ2-5; 10 bases are a match to TRBD1. CDR1 is SGHTA, CDR2 FQGNSA, per germline. The CDR3 contains 15 residues. V shed 1 base, J shed 4 bases, and the junction held 3 bases outside the gene matches. CDR3 region: CASSLETGGGETQYF. In nucleotides, the CDR3 is TGTGCCAGCAGCTTAGAGACAGGGGGCGGAGAGACCCAGTACTTC. Filled out from reference TRBV7-2 and TRBJ2-5, the complete variable domain reads GAGVSQSPSNKVTEKGKDVELRCDPISGHTALYWYRQSLGQGLEFLIYFQGNSAPDKSGLPSDRFSAERTGGSVSTLTIQRTQQEDSAVYLCASSLETGGGETQYFGPGTRLLVL.

This sequence joins TRBV11-2 and TRBJ1-2, with D possibly TRBD1 on 5 matching bases. V lost 2 bases to trimming and J lost 2 bases, with 12 bases between them. This CDR3 has 15 residues. Germline V gene data show CDR1 as SGHAT and CDR2 as FQNNGV. The DNA of the CDR3 is TGTGCCAGCAGCTTATTAGCCAGGGCAAACTATGGCTACACCTTC. Protein product: CASSLLARANYGYTF.

A few counts support this clonotype. The chain is built from TRBV20-1 and TRBJ1-1; a weak D match, TRBD1 (5 bases). The CDR3 runs 11 residues. The V gene lost 6 bases and the J gene lost 8 bases, with 13 bases spanning the gap. In germline, CDR1 is DFQATT, CDR2 SNEGSKA (reference sequence). In DNA, the CDR3 is TGCAGTGCCGACAGTCGCCCCGAAGCTTTCTTT. It codes for CSADSRPEAFF.